This T cell receptor beta chain comes out of a study of persistence of HIV-infected CD4 T cells. Study summary: Median time on suppressive ART was seven to eight years.

The immunoSEQ assay was version 4, run in survey mode. Clones were read by immunoSEQ multiplex PCR, and TCRdb kept only the in-frame ones, dropping some. Of approximately 13,000 clones in the sample, less than 75% were seen once. V dropped 0 bases and J dropped 6; count of bases not matched to a gene: 8. This CDR3 comprises 15 residues. CDR1 and CDR2 from the germline V gene are SGHRS and YFSETQ. Cells were stimulated with CMV-infected fibroblast lysates at roughly 10 ug/mL. Sorting of responding CD4+ T cells relied on upregulated CD40 ligand together with CD69. Before stimulation, PBMCs underwent CD8+ T cell depletion. Study conclusions and caveats: Antigen-responding cells were enriched for degenerate expanded CDR3beta sequences.

Comments on this clone: Its antigen is unidentified.

The chain uses TRBV5-1 and TRBJ2-7, with TRBD1 matching over 8 bases. The source material was CD4+ T cells sorted from PBMCs after 18-hour stimulation, sampled from a patient who received antiretroviral therapy. This sequence originates from an adult man with HIV who was CMV-seropositive. The CDR3 DNA sequence: TGCGCCAGCAGCTTGGCCTCGTTTACAGGGGGCGAGCAGTACTTC. Translation: CASSLASFTGGEQYF.